The text below deals with one TCR beta chain. The sample comes from a study of T cell repertoires in cytomegalovirus infection. TCRdb called the reads again in MiXCR, with one record for every CDR3 protein. The data contain around 740,000 distinct CDR3 sequences, 35% to 40% of them singletons. Between the trimmed V and J ends, which lost 3 bases and 4 bases, there was a span of 9 bases. The CDR3 covers 12 residues. Germline loops: CDR1 DFQATT, CDR2 SNEGSKA (reference sequence). The V gene is TRBV20-1, the J gene TRBJ2-5; TRBD1 is a possible D gene (5 bases). The receptor was derived from a human donor in good health (CMV status not recorded). Some clones in this sample may be carry-over from other donors' samples. Sequencing used PBMCs. The CDR3 sequence is CSASIQGETQYF. CDR3 coding DNA: TGCAGTGCTAGTATCCAGGGAGAGACCCAGTACTTC.